This T cell receptor beta chain came from a study of T cell repertoires in cytomegalovirus infection. TCRdb re-called the reads with MiXCR, one entry per CDR3 protein. This table holds 76,000 or so distinct CDR3 sequences, less than 4.5% found once. In germline, CDR1 is SGHVS, CDR2 FQNEAQ. The V gene end was trimmed by 5 bases and the J gene end by 4 bases; junction bases not matched to a gene: 6. The CDR3 is made up of 15 amino acids. There are many counts of this clonotype. The chain has TRBV7-8 and TRBJ2-3; TRBD1 agrees at 10 bases. The source material was PBMCs. The sequence was collected from a human donor in good health (CMV status not recorded). Some clones in this sample may be carry-over from other donors' samples. This CDR3 is CASSTRQGAPDTQYF. The CDR3 DNA is TGTGCCAGCAGCACCCGACAGGGGGCCCCAGATACGCAGTATTTT.